The clone carrying this T cell receptor (beta chain) came up many times. The data were taken from a study of T cells after yellow fever vaccination. The study's findings and limits: Detected again after the booster were most primary-vaccination clones, at nearly 97% CD4 and roughly 88% CD8. Any FACS-sorted repertoire could hold abundant clonotypes that contaminate it from the bulk population.

Trimming pared 5 bases from V and 2 bases from J, leaving 16 bases between. Germline loops: CDR1 SGHTA, CDR2 FQGNSA. The CDR3 loop spans 15 amino acids. It was through 5'RACE template switching that TCR cDNA was made, with a universal primer site and UMIs added. TCRdb re-derived calls from the 5' RACE reads in MiXCR, one entry per CDR3 protein. The sample lists about 45,000 distinct CDR3 sequences, under 8% occurring once. The gene calls are TRBV7-2 and TRBJ2-7; D is perhaps TRBD1 or TRBD2 (5 bases each). The starting material was CD8+ T cells not binding an NS4B(214-222) dextramer, sorted from PBMCs, obtained 45 days after the yellow fever booster vaccination. This clonotype was obtained from a man aged 30 to 45 who received the YFV17D yellow fever vaccine. CDR3 protein: CASSRPGHSPYEQYF. The CDR3 DNA is TGTGCCAGCAGCCGCCCGGGGCACTCCCCCTACGAGCAGTACTTC.